Detailed here is one T cell receptor (beta chain). It was during active infection that Seattle patients were enrolled and then longitudinally followed. The source of the sample is a study of blood T cell repertoires in COVID-19. Study-wide context: The analysed material was cDNA or gDNA that came from T cells, B-cell-depleted T cells, or PBMCs.

Profiled with immunoSEQ multiplex PCR; TCRdb holds only in-frame clones, not every one. The data show approximately 300,000 clones, approximately 89% seen once. Trimming stripped 5 bases from V and 10 bases from J, with 12 bases between. The CDR3 has 12 residues. Germline CDR1 is MDHEN and CDR2 is SYDVKM. This clonotype was sampled from a woman in her 30s with COVID-19, enrolled during active disease. The sample comprised peripheral blood. The V and J genes are TRBV28 and TRBJ2-1; D is undetermined. CDR3 residues: CASSRTTTEQFF. The CDR3 DNA reads TGTGCCAGCAGTCGTACTACGACCGAGCAGTTCTTC.